This T cell receptor (beta chain) originates from a study of T cell changes during pregnancy in multiple sclerosis. Trimming stripped 2 bases from V and 4 bases from J, with 13 bases between. This CDR3 spans 15 amino acids. Per the germline V gene, CDR1 is MNHEY and CDR2 is SMNVEV (reference sequence). The repertoire was sequenced with immunoSEQ multiplex PCR; TCRdb's copy has only in-frame clones and lacks some. The sample shows 50,000 or so clones, 85% to 95% of them seen only once. V is TRBV27 and J is TRBJ2-3, with D possibly being TRBD1 (5 bases). The clonotype originates from a female donor with multiple sclerosis, enrolled in a pregnancy study. The sample was CD4+ T cells from peripheral blood mononuclear cells, taken before pregnancy. The CDR3, as DNA: TGTGCCAGCAGTTTAGTGGGTGGGGCGCCAGATACGCAGTATTTT. This gives the protein CASSLVGGAPDTQYF.